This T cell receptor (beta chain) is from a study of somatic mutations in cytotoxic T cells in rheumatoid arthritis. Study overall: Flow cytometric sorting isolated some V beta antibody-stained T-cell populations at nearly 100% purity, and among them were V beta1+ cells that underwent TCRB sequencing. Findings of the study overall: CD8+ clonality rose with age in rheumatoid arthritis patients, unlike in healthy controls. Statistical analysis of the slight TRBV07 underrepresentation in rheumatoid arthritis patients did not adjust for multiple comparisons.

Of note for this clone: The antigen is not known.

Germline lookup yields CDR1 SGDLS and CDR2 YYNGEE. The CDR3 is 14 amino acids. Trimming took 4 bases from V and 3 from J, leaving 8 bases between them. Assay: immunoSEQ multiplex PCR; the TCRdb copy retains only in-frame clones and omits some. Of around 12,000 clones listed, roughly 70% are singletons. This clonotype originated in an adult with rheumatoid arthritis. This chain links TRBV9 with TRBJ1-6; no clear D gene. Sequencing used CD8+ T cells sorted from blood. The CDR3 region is CASSTSDYNSPLHF. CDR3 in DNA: TGTGCCAGCAGCACCTCGGACTATAATTCACCCCTCCACTTT.